Sequencing of this TCR beta chain was carried out in a study of T cells in Graves' hyperthyroidism and ophthalmopathy. For the study at large: Before treatment of any kind, peripheral blood was taken at initial diagnosis. Regarding the study as a whole: Researchers found most expanded thyroid clonotypes above 0.001 in blood as well.

TCR beta CDR3 region amplification was performed from RNA transcripts. RT-PCR in the first round (using the HTBI primer set) targeted the TCR CDR3. Each CDR3 protein gets one entry after TCRdb re-called the multiplex PCR reads with MiXCR. The data show 340,000 or so distinct CDR3 sequences, roughly a fifth seen once. The table lists this clonotype with many counts. Its antigen remains unknown. Stable Graves' hyperthyroidism denoted no ophthalmopathy progression over 18 months. Patients aged 18 to 65 had newly diagnosed hyperthyroidism of under 2 months' duration. CDR3 length: 15 amino acids. Germline V lookup: CDR1 LGHDT, CDR2 YNNKEL (reference sequence). Trimming took off 3 bases at V and 5 bases at J, with 16 bases between the two ends.

Material for sequencing was blood. The chain combines TRBV3-1 with TRBJ1-2; a weak D match, TRBD1 (5 bases). This receptor was obtained from a woman aged 45-65 years with Graves' hyperthyroidism. The CDR3: CASSHLFGGSYGYTF. In nucleotides, the CDR3 is TGTGCCAGCAGCCACTTATTCGGGGGTTCGTATGGCTACACCTTC.